This is a list of T cell receptor beta chains from one sample in a study of blood T cell repertoires in COVID-19. Profiling relied on immunoSEQ multiplex PCR, and the TCRdb table lists in-frame clones only, not all of them. This sample has 300,000 to 400,000 clones, with around 88% found just once. Specimen: peripheral blood. The source of these receptors is a woman aged 25 to 39 with COVID-19, enrolled during active disease. Both conserved end residues are part of each CDR3. Fields, in order: J gene, V gene, D gene, clone size, CDR3 protein, CDR3 DNA. The D gene is left open where the match is weak. Only some rows state a clone size, as once, few, many or a class for expanded clones.

TRBJ2-3	TRBV6-5	TRBD1	.	CASRGRGLTDTQYF	TGTGCCAGCAGAGGTAGGGGGCTGACAGATACGCAGTATTTT
TRBJ1-1	TRBV27	.	.	CASSPSRGMGAFF	TGTGCCAGCAGTCCCTCCCGGGGGATGGGGGCTTTCTTT
TRBJ2-2	TRBV6-5	.	.	CASSYELNTGELFF	TGTGCCAGCAGTTACGAGTTGAACACCGGGGAGCTGTTTTTT
TRBJ1-3	TRBV28	.	.	CASIPLGASGNTIYF	TGTGCCAGCATCCCGTTGGGGGCCTCTGGAAACACCATATATTTT
TRBJ2-3	TRBV19	.	.	CASSMAGTDTQYF	TGTGCCAGTAGTATGGCAGGGACAGATACGCAGTATTTT
TRBJ1-5	TRBV28	TRBD1	.	CASSGTVNQPQHF	TGTGCCAGCAGTGGGACAGTGAATCAGCCCCAGCATTTT
TRBJ1-1	TRBV4-2	TRBD1	.	CASSQGVATGQTEAFF	TGTGCCAGCAGCCAGGGGGTCGCGACAGGGCAGACTGAAGCTTTCTTT
TRBJ1-1	TRBV2	.	.	CASRAEVMNTEAFF	TGTGCCAGCAGAGCCGAAGTCATGAACACTGAAGCTTTCTTT
TRBJ1-6	TRBV19	TRBD1	.	CASNTGGGSYNSPLHF	TGTGCCAGTAACACAGGGGGCGGATCCTATAATTCACCCCTCCACTTT
TRBJ2-3	TRBV6-5	TRBD2	.	CASKASGELTDTQYF	TGTGCCAGCAAGGCTAGCGGGGAGCTCACAGATACGCAGTATTTT
TRBJ1-1	TRBV18	.	.	CASSTGTEAFF	TGTGCCAGCTCAACCGGGACAGAAGCTTTCTTT
TRBJ1-2	TRBV5-4	TRBD1	once	CASSSGDRFFFGYTF	TGTGCCAGCAGCTCCGGGGACAGGTTCTTCTTCGGCTACACCTTC
TRBJ2-7	TRBV3-1/TRBV3-2	.	.	CASSQGQKKF	TGTGCCAGCAGCCAAGGACAGAAAAAGTTC
TRBJ2-2	TRBV4-3	TRBD1	.	CASSREGTANTGELFF	TGCGCCAGCAGCCGGGAAGGGACAGCGAACACCGGGGAGCTGTTTTTT
TRBJ2-4	TRBV29-1	.	.	CSASGAGDIQYF	TGCAGCGCCTCCGGAGCAGGGGACATTCAGTACTTC
TRBJ2-1	TRBV6-2/TRBV6-3	.	.	CASSLVGGSYNEQFF	TGTGCCAGCAGTTTGGTCGGGGGCTCCTACAATGAGCAGTTCTTC
TRBJ1-4	TRBV7-2	.	.	CASSGRQGTNEKLFF	TGTGCCAGCAGCGGAAGGCAGGGGACTAATGAAAAACTGTTTTTT
TRBJ1-2	TRBV28	TRBD1	.	CASVRQGNYGYTF	TGTGCCAGCGTACGACAGGGGAACTATGGCTACACCTTC
TRBJ2-3	TRBV11-3	.	.	CASSLDGGTDTQYF	TGTGCCAGCAGCCTAGACGGAGGCACAGATACGCAGTATTTT
TRBJ1-5	TRBV3-1/TRBV3-2	.	.	CASSQRGGNQPQHF	TGTGCCAGCAGCCAACGGGGGGGCAATCAGCCCCAGCATTTT
TRBJ1-2	TRBV5-4	TRBD1	.	CASSGSGTGVYGYTF	TGTGCCAGCAGCGGCTCCGGGACAGGGGTGTATGGCTACACCTTC
TRBJ1-2	TRBV19	.	.	CASSITGINYGYTF	TGTGCCAGTAGTATAACAGGGATAAACTATGGCTACACCTTC
TRBJ2-7	TRBV3-1/TRBV3-2	.	.	CASSQGAGAFSEQYF	TGTGCCAGCAGCCAAGGGGCGGGGGCTTTTTCCGAGCAGTACTTC
TRBJ1-5	TRBV6-1	.	.	CASSGRDTRSNQPQHF	TGTGCCAGCAGTGGCCGGGACACAAGAAGCAATCAGCCCCAGCATTTT
TRBJ1-4	TRBV18	TRBD1	.	CASSRGTGGEKLFF	TGTGCCAGCTCACGAGGGACAGGGGGTGAAAAACTGTTTTTT
TRBJ1-1	TRBV7-2	.	.	CASSLLTENTEAFF	TGTGCCAGCAGCTTGTTGACAGAGAACACTGAAGCTTTCTTT
TRBJ2-2	TRBV7-9	.	.	CAASDTIRTGELFF	TGTGCAGCTTCGGACACCATCAGGACCGGGGAGCTGTTTTTT
TRBJ1-2	TRBV30	TRBD1	.	CAWRGQGLSGYTF	TGTGCCTGGAGAGGACAGGGCCTGTCGGGCTACACCTTC
TRBJ2-1	TRBV7-8	.	.	CASSLRGGYNEQFF	TGTGCCAGCAGCTTGCGTGGGGGGTACAATGAGCAGTTCTTC
TRBJ2-7	TRBV4-1	TRBD1	.	CASSQDWTGLSYEQYF	TGCGCCAGCAGCCAAGATTGGACAGGGCTCAGCTACGAGCAGTACTTC
TRBJ1-5	TRBV5-1	.	.	CASSPGDSNQPQHF	TGCGCCAGCAGTCCAGGGGATAGCAATCAGCCCCAGCATTTT
TRBJ1-6	TRBV14	TRBD1	.	CASSQAPGTGASPLHF	TGTGCCAGCAGCCAAGCGCCCGGGACAGGGGCTTCACCCCTCCACTTT
TRBJ2-5	TRBV6-5	.	.	CASSLAFQETQYF	TGTGCCAGCAGTTTGGCTTTTCAAGAGACCCAGTACTTC
TRBJ1-4	TRBV15	.	.	CATSRDPLPNEKLFF	TGTGCCACCAGCAGAGATCCCCTACCTAATGAAAAACTGTTTTTT
TRBJ2-2	TRBV29-1	TRBD1	.	CSAGTVTGELFF	TGCAGCGCTGGGACAGTCACCGGGGAGCTGTTTTTT
TRBJ1-5	TRBV15	TRBD1	.	CATSRDPTGDEPQHF	TGTGCCACCAGCAGAGACCCGACAGGGGACGAGCCCCAGCATTTT
TRBJ2-1	TRBV2	TRBD2	.	CASRRSGGANEQFF	TGTGCCAGCAGACGGAGCGGGGGGGCGAATGAGCAGTTCTTC
TRBJ2-2	TRBV3-1/TRBV3-2	.	.	CASSQGSGVTRELFF	TGTGCCAGCAGCCAAGGGTCGGGGGTGACCCGGGAGCTGTTTTTT
TRBJ2-2	TRBV9	TRBD2	.	CASSGGLAVATGELFF	TGTGCCAGCAGCGGGGGACTAGCGGTGGCTACCGGGGAGCTGTTTTTT
TRBJ1-2	TRBV3-1/TRBV3-2	.	.	CASSLRANYGYTF	TGTGCCAGCAGCCTGCGAGCTAACTATGGCTACACCTTC
TRBJ1-3	TRBV5-1	TRBD1	.	CASSSGTGVGNTIYF	TGCGCCAGCAGCTCCGGGACAGGGGTTGGAAACACCATATATTTT
TRBJ2-2	TRBV4-1	.	.	CASSNGGNTGELFF	TGCGCCAGCAGTAACGGGGGAAACACCGGGGAGCTGTTTTTT
TRBJ2-3	TRBV4-1	TRBD2	.	CASSQGPLAGSGDTQYF	TGCGCCAGCAGCCAAGGGCCCTTAGCGGGGTCTGGGGATACGCAGTATTTT